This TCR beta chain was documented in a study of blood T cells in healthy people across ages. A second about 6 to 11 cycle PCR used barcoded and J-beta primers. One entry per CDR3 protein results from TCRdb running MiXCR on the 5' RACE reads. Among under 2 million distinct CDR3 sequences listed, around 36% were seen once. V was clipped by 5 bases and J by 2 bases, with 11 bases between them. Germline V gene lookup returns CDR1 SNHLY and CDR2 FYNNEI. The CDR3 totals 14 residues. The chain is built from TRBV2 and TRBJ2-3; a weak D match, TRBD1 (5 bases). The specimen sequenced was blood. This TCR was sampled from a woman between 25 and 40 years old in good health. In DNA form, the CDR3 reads TGTGCCAGCAGTCAGGGTATGAACACAGATACGCAGTATTTT. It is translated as CASSQGMNTDTQYF.